The clone carrying this T cell receptor (beta chain) was seen ten or more times. The data were taken from a study of T-cell memory formation after mild COVID-19. The germline V gene has CDR1 SGHAT and CDR2 FQDESV (reference sequence). The CDR3 has 14 residues. J gave up 3 bases and V 3 bases, and 5 bases lay outside the gene matches. TCRdb ran MiXCR on the 5' RACE reads and lists one entry per CDR3 protein. Of some 260,000 distinct CDR3 sequences listed, about 17% were seen once; the top ten hold approximately 3.6%. The gene calls are TRBV11-1 and TRBJ2-7, with 7 bases fitting TRBD1. The sequence was obtained from a man in his late teens or twenties who had mild COVID-19 (a few samples of this study predate the infection). Cell type and time point are not known. Material: PBMCs or a T cell subset sorted from them (not recorded which). The CDR3 sequence: CASSFVGQDYEQYF. The DNA for the CDR3 is TGTGCCAGCAGCTTTGTCGGACAGGACTACGAGCAGTACTTC.